This paragraph covers one TCR beta chain sequence. Its antigen is as yet unknown. Evenly divided among several immunoSEQ plates was the genomic DNA of each subset. Using immunoSEQ multiplex PCR, the repertoire was profiled, and TCRdb retains in-frame clones only, with some absent. The data show hundreds of thousands of clones, 75% to 85% seen once. The sample originates from a study of shared clonotypes between healthy human individuals. About the study: The donor group consisted of two women and three men, aged 18 to 49. Study results and limitations: Few donors restricted represented genetic and exposure-history diversity.

Germline V gene data show CDR1 as ENHRY and CDR2 as SYGVKD. The J segment lost 6 bases and the V segment lost 6 bases, leaving 10 bases of the junction unmatched. The CDR3 runs 14 residues. The genes are TRBV10-3 and TRBJ1-2; 7 bases map to TRBD1. The sequence was collected from a woman between 40 and 55 years old in good health. Some clones in this sample may be carry-over from other donors' samples. The source material was PBMCs. In nucleotides, the CDR3 is TGTGCCATCAGATCTGGACAGGATCCTGATGGCTACACCTTC. It codes for CAIRSGQDPDGYTF.